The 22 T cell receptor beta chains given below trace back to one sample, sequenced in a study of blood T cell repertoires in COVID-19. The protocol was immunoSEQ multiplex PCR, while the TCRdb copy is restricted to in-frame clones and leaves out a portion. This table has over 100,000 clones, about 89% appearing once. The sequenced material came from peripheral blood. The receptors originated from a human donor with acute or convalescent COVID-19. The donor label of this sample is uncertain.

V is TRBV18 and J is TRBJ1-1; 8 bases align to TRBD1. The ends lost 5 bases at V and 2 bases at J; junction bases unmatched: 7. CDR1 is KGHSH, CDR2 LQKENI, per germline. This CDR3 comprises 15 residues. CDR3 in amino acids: CASSTAGTGNTEAFF. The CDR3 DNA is TGTGCCAGCTCAACCGCCGGGACAGGAAACACTGAAGCTTTCTTT.

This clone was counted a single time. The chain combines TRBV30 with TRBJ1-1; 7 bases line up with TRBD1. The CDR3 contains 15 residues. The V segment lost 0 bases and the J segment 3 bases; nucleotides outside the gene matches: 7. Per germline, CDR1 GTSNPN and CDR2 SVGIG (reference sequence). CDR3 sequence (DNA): TGTGCCTGGAGTGTGTGGGGACAGAGTTACACTGAAGCTTTCTTT. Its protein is CAWSVWGQSYTEAFF.

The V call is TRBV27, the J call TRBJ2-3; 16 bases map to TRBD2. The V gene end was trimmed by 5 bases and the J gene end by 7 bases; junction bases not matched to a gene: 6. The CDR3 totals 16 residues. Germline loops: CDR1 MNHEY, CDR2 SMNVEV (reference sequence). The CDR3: CASSGTSGGALNTQYF. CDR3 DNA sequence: TGTGCCAGCAGTGGGACTAGCGGGGGGGCTTTGAATACGCAGTATTTT.

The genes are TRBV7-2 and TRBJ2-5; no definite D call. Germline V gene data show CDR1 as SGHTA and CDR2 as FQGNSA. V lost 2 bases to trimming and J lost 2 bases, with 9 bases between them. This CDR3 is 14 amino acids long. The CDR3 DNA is TGTGCCAGCAGCTTAAAGTACTATCAAGAGACCCAGTACTTC. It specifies CASSLKYYQETQYF.

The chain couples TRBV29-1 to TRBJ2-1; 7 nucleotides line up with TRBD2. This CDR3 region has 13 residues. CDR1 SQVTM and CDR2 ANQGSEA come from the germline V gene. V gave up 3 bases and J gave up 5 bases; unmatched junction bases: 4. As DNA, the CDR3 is TGCAGCGTTGATTCGGGACTAAACAATGAGCAGTTCTTC. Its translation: CSVDSGLNNEQFF.

CDR3 sequence (DNA): TGTGCCAGCAGCCAGGGTACTAGTTATGGGGAGCAGTACTTC. Translation gives CASSQGTSYGEQYF. The J gene is TRBJ2-7, the V gene TRBV14; possibly TRBD2 for D (5 bases). The CDR3 extends over 14 amino acids. The V end was cut by 3 bases, the J end by 7 bases, with 16 bases between. Germline CDR1 SGHDN, CDR2 FVKESK.

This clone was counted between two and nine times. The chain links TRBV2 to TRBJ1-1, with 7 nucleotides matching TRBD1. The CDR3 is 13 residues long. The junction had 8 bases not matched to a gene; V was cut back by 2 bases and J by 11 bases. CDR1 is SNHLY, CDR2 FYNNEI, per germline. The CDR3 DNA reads TGTGCCAGCAGTGAAATGGGGGGACAGCGCGCTTTCTTT. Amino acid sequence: CASSEMGGQRAFF.

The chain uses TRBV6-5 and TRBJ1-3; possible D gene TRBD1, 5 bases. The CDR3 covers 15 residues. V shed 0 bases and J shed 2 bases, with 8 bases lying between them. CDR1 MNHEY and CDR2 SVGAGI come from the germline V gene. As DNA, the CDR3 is TGTGCCAGCAGTTACTCGATAGGGGCTGGAAACACCATATATTTT. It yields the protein CASSYSIGAGNTIYF.

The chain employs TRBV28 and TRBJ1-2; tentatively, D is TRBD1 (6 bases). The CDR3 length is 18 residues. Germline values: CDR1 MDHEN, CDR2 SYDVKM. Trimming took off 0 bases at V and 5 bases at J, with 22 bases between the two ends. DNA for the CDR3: TGTGCCAGCAGTTTATGGAAGTTAGGACAGATACGGGGATATGGCTACACCTTC. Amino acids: CASSLWKLGQIRGYGYTF.

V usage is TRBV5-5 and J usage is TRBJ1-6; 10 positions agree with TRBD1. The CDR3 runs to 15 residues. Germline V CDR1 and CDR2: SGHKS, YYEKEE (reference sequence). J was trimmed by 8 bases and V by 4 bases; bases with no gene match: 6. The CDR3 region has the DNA TGTGCCAGCAGCCGGACCGGGACAGGGGATTCACCCCTCCACTTT. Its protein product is CASSRTGTGDSPLHF.

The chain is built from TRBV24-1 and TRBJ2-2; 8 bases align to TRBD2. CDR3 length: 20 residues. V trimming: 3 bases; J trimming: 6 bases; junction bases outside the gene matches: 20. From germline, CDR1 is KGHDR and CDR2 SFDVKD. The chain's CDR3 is CATSDPLAGGLYSPPGELFF. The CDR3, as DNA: TGTGCCACCAGTGATCCCTTGGCGGGAGGACTATATAGCCCCCCCGGGGAGCTGTTTTTT.

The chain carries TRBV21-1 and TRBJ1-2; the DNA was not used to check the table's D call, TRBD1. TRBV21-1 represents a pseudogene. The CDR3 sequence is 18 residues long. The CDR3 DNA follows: TGTGCCAGCATCCTCGGGACAGGGCACCCCATCCTTGGGTATGGCTACACCTTC. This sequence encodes CASILGTGHPILGYGYTF.

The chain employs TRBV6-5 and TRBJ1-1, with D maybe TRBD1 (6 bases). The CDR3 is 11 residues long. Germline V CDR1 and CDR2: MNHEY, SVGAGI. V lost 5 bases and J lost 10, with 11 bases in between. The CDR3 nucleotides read TGTGCCAGCAGTCAGGGGAAATCAGCTTTCTTT. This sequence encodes CASSQGKSAFF.

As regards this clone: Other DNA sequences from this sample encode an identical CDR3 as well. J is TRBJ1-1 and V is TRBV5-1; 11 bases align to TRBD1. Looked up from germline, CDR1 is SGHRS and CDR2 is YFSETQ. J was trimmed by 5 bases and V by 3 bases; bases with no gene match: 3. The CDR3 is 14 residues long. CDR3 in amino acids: CASSSGTGGTEAFF. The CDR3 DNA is TGCGCCAGCAGCTCCGGGACAGGGGGGACTGAAGCTTTCTTT.

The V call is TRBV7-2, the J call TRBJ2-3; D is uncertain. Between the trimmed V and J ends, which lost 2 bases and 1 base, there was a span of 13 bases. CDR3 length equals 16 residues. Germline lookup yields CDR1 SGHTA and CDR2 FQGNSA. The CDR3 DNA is TGTGCCAGCAGCTTATTTATGGCAGTCCGCACAGATACGCAGTATTTT. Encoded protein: CASSLFMAVRTDTQYF.

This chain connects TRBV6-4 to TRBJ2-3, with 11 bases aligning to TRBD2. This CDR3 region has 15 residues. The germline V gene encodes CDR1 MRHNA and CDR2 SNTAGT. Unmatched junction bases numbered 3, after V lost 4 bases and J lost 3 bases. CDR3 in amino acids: CASSVAGGETDTQYF. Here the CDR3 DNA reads TGTGCCAGCAGTGTAGCGGGAGGGGAGACAGATACGCAGTATTTT.

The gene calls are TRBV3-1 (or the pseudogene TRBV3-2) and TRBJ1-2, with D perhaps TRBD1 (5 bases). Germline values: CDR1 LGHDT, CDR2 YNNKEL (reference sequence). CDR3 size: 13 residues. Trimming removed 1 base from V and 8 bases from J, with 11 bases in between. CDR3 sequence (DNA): TGTGCCAGCAGCCAAGGGGGCGGAAAGGGCTACACCTTC. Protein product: CASSQGGGKGYTF.

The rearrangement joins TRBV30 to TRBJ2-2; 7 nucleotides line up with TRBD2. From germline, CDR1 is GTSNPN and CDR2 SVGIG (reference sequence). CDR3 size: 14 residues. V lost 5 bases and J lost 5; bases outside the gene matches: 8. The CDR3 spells CAWSGGSGTGELFF. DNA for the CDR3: TGTGCCTGGTCGGGCGGGAGCGGTACCGGGGAGCTGTTTTTT.

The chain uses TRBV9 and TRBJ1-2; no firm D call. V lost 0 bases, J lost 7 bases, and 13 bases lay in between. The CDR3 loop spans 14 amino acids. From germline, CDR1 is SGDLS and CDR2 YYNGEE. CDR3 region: CASSVGRAPGGYTF. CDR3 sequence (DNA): TGTGCCAGCAGCGTAGGGCGAGCGCCTGGTGGCTACACCTTC.

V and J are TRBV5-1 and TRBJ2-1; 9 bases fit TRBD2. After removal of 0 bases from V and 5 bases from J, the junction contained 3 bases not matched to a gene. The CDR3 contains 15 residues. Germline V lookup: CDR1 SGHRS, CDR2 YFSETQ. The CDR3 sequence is CASSLDSGSHNEQFF. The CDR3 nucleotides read TGCGCCAGCAGCTTGGATAGCGGGAGTCACAATGAGCAGTTCTTC.

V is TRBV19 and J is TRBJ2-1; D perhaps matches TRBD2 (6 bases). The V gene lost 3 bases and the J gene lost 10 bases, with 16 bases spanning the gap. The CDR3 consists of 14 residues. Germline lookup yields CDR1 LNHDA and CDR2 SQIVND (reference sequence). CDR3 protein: CASSIPGVAREQFF. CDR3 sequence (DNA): TGTGCCAGTAGTATCCCGGGGGTCGCCAGGGAGCAGTTCTTC. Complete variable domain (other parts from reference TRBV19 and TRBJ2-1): DGGITQSPKYLFRKEGQNVTLSCEQNLNHDAMYWYRQDPGQGLRLIYYSQIVNDFQKGDIAEGYSVSREKKESFPLTVTSAQKNPTAFYLCASSIPGVAREQFFGPGTRLTVL.

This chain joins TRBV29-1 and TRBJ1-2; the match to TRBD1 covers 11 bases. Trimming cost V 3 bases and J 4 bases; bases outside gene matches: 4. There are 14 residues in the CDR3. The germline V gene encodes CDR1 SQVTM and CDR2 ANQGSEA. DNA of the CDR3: TGCAGCGTTGAGGGACAGGGGGGGTCCTATGGCTACACCTTC. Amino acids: CSVEGQGGSYGYTF.